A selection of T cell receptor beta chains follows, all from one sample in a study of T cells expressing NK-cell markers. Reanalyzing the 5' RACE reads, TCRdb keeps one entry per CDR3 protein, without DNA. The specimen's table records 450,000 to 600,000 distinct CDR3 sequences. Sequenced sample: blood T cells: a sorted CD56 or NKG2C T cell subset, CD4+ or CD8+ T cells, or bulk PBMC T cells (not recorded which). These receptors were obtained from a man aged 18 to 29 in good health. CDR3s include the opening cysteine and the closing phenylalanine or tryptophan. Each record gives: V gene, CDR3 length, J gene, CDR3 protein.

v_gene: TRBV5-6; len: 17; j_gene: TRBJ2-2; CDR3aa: CASSLYSEALRTGELFF
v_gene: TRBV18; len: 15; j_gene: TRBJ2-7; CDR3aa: CASVTTAGTSYEQYF
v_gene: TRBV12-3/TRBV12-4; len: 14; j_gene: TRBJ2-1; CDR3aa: CASSAGREWNEQFF
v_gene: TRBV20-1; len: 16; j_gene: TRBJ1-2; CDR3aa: CSARDVGRGPNYGYTF
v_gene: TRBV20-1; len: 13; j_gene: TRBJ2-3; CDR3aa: CSAGSNLPDTQYF
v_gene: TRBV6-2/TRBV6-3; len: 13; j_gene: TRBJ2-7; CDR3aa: CASSRQGRSEQYF
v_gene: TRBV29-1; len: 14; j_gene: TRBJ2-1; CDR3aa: CSVVSVATYNEQFF
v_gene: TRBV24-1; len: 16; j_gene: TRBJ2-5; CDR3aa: CATSDGMAGIEETQYF
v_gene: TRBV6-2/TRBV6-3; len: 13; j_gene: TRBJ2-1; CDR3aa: CASSYGGRGEQFF
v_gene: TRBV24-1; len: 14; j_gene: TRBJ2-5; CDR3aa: CATSDQGAGETQYF
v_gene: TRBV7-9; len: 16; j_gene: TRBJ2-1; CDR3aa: CASSPTGLAVYNEQFF
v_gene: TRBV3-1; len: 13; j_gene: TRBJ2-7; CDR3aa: CASSQLVGYEQYF
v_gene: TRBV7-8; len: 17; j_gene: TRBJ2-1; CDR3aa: CASSLRVAVSSYNEQFF
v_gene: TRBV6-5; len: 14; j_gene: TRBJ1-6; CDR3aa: CASTPDGYNSPLHF
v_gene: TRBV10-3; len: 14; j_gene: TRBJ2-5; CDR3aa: CAISAPGKRETQYF
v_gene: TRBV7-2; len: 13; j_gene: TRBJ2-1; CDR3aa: CASNPTRGNEQFF
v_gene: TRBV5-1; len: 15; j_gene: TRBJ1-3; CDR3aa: CASSPGTVSGNTIYF
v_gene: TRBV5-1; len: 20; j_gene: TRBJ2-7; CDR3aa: CASSLAASSMRRDSSYEQYF
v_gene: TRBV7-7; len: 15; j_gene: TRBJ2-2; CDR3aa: CASSLSIANTGELFF
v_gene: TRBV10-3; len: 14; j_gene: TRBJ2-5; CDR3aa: CAISEMEGGETQYF
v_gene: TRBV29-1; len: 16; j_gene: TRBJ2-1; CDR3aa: CSVEGGRGGRVSEQFF
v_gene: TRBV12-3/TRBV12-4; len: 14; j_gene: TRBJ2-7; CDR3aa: CASSLGTFSYEQYF
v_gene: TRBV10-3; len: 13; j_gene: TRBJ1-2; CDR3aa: CAITTTGGGGYTF
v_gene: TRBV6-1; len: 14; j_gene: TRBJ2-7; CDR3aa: CASSEGTNTVEQYF
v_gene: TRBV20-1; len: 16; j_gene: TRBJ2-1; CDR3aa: CSARPSGGSTNNEQFF
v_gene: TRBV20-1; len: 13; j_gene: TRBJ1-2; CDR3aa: CSARVFGSYGYTF
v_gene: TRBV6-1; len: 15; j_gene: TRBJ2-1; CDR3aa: CATAGEREVYNEQFF